This TCR beta chain stems from a study of T cells in Graves' hyperthyroidism and ophthalmopathy. Absence of ophthalmopathy progression within 18 months defined stable Graves' hyperthyroidism. These patients, aged 18 to 65, had recently diagnosed hyperthyroidism lasting under 2 months. The source material, RNA transcripts, was used to amplify TCR beta CDR3 regions. With the HTBI primer set, the TCR CDR3 went through a first round of RT-PCR. TCRdb reprocessed the multiplex PCR reads with MiXCR, giving one entry per CDR3 protein. The sample records hundreds of thousands of distinct CDR3 sequences, around 13% being singletons. In its sample, this clonotype was seen many times. The germline gives CDR1 MNHEY, CDR2 SVGEGT. CDR3 size: 19 residues. V trimming: 6 bases; J trimming: 3 bases; junction bases outside the gene matches: 12.

The chain employs TRBV6-2 or TRBV6-3 and TRBJ2-2, with TRBD2 identical over 14 bases. Sequencing used blood. This receptor was taken from a woman aged 18-29 years with Graves' hyperthyroidism. DNA of the CDR3: TGTGCCAGCAGCCTCGGCGGGCAGGGACTAGCGGGAGACACCGGGGAGCTGTTTTTT. It encodes CASSLGGQGLAGDTGELFF.